Listed here is a single TCR beta chain. Its cognate antigen is unknown. The sample's treatment: 19 received Ad26.COV2.S at low or high dose, single or two shots; five or six received placebo; per-sample allocation not given. Samples came from day 63 after the first vaccine or placebo injection. The shot given was an Ad26 vector that makes Wuhan-strain SARS-CoV-2 spike. The sample originates from a study of Ad26.COV2.S vaccination and SARS-CoV-2 variants. Deletions cut 0 bases from V and 6 bases from J, with 12 bases between. The CDR3 has 15 amino acids. Germline V gives CDR1 LGHNT, CDR2 FRNRAP. Sequenced by immunoSEQ multiplex PCR; TCRdb stores in-frame clones only, minus some. The repertoire holds 300,000 to 500,000 clones, with roughly nine tenths as singletons. Study-wide findings and caveats: Quantification of TCR breadth and depth may have yielded underestimates of total T cell responses. Vaccinated individuals (as opposed to placebo recipients) had higher spike-specific TCR breadth. Vaccinated and placebo-treated recipients had similar non-spike TCR breadth.

This sequence was found in a person between 18 and 60 years old who received the Ad26.COV2.S COVID-19 vaccine or a placebo. The genes are TRBV12-5 and TRBJ1-5, with D possibly being TRBD1 (6 bases). Specimen: peripheral blood, collected in a trial of Ad26.COV2.S vaccine versus placebo. The CDR3 region has the DNA TGTGCTAGTGGTTTGGTAGGACAGTGGTTTCAGCCCCAGCATTTT. Encoded protein: CASGLVGQWFQPQHF.